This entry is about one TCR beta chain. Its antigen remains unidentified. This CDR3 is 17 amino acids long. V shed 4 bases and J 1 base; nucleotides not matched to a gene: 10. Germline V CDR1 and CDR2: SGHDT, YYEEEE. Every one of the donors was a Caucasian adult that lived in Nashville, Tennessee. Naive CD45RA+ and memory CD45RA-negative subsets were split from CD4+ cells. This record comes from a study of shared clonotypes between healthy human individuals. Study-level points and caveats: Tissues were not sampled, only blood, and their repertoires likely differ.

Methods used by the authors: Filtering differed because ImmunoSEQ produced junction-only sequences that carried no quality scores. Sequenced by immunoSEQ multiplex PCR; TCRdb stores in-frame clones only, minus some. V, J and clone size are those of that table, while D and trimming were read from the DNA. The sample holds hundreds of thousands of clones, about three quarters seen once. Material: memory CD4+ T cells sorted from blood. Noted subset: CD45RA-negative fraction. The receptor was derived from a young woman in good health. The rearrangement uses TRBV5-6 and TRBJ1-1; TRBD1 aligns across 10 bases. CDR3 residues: CASSPTRDRGPNTEAFF. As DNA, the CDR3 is TGTGCCAGCAGCCCAACCCGGGACAGGGGTCCGAACACTGAAGCTTTCTTT.